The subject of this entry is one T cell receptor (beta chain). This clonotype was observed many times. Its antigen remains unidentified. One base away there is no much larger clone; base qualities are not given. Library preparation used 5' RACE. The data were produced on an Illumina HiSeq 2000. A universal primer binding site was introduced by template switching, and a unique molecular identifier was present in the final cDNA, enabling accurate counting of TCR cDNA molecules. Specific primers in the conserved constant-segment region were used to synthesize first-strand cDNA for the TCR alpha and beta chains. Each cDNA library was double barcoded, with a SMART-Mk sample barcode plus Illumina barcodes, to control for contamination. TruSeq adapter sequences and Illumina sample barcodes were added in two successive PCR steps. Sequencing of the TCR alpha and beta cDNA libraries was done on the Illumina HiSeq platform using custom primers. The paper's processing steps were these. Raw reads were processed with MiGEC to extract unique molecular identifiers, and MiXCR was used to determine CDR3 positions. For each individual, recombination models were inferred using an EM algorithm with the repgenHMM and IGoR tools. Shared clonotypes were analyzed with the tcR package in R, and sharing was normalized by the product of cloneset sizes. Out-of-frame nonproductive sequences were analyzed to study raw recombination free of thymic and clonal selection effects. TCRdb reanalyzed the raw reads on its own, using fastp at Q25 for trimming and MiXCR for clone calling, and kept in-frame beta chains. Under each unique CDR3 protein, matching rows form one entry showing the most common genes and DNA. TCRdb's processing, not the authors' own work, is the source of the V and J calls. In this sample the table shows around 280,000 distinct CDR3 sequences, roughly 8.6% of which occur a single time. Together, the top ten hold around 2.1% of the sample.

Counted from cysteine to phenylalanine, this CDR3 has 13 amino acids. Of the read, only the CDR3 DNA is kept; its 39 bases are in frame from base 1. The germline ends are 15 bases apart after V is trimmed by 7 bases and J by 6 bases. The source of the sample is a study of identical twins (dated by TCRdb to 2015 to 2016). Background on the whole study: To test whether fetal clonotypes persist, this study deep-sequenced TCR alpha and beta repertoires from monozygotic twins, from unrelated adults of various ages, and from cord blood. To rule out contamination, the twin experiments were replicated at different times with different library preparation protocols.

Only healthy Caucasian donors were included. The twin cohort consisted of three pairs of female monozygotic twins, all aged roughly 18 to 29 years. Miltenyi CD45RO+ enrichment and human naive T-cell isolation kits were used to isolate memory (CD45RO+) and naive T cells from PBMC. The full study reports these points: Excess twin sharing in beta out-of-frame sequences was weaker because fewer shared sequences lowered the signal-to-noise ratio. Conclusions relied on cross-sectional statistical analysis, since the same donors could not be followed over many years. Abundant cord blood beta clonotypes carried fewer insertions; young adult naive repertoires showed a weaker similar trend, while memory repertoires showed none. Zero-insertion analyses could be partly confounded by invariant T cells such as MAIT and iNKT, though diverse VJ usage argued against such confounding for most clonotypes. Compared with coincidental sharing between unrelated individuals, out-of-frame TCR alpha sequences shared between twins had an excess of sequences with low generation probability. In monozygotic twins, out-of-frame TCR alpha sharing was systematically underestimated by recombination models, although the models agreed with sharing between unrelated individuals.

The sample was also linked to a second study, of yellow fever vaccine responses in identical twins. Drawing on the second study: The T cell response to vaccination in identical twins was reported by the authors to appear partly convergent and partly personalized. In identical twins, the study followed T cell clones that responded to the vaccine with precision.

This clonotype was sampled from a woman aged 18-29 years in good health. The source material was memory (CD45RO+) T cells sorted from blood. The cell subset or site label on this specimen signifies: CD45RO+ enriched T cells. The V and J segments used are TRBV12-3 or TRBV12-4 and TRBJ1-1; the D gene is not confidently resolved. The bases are TGTGCCAGCACCCCCCTCGGCGGGGCTGAAGCTTTCTTT. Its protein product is CASTPLGGAEAFF.